A selection of T cell receptor beta chains follows, all from one sample in a study of blood T cell repertoires in COVID-19. Profiling relied on immunoSEQ multiplex PCR, and the TCRdb table lists in-frame clones only, not all of them. The sample consists of about 88,000 clones, 85% of them appearing once. Material: peripheral blood. These receptors all stem from a woman in her sixties or seventies with acute or convalescent COVID-19. CDR3s include the opening cysteine and the closing phenylalanine or tryptophan. A D gene is named only where the DNA matches it firmly. Part of the rows lack a size; the others show once, few, many or a class for expanded clones.

CASSQTTAPLHF | TGTGCCAGCAGCCAAACGACAGCACCCCTCCACTTT | - | TRBJ1-6 | - | TRBV3-1/TRBV3-2
CASSDRQGANEKLFF | TGCGCCAGCAGCGACCGACAGGGGGCTAATGAAAAACTGTTTTTT | - | TRBJ1-4 | TRBD1 | TRBV4-3
CASSLGWQGADQDTQYF | TGTGCCAGCAGTTTAGGGTGGCAGGGGGCTGATCAAGATACGCAGTATTTT | - | TRBJ2-3 | TRBD1 | TRBV28
CASSQGTNYGYTF | TGTGCCAGTTCACAGGGGACTAACTATGGCTACACCTTC | - | TRBJ1-2 | TRBD1 | TRBV13
CASSALLTGGNQPQHF | TGTGCCAGCAGCGCCTTACTAACAGGGGGGAATCAGCCCCAGCATTTT | few | TRBJ1-5 | TRBD1 | TRBV2
CASSLARVGQTNEKLFF | TGTGCCAGCAGCTTAGCTAGAGTGGGACAGACGAATGAAAAACTGTTTTTT | - | TRBJ1-4 | TRBD1 | TRBV11-3
CASSSQGPVNTEAFF | TGTGCCAGCAGCTCCCAGGGTCCTGTAAACACTGAAGCTTTCTTT | once | TRBJ1-1 | - | TRBV11-2
CASTPQRGDYNEQFF | TGTGCCAGCACCCCCCAGCGGGGGGATTACAATGAGCAGTTCTTC | - | TRBJ2-1 | TRBD2 | TRBV4-2
CASSFGGGGSYNEQFF | TGTGCCAGCAGTTTTGGCGGGGGGGGCTCCTACAATGAGCAGTTCTTC | - | TRBJ2-1 | TRBD2 | TRBV27
CASSSGGTQYF | TGTGCCAGCAGTAGCGGGGGCACGCAGTATTTT | - | TRBJ2-3 | TRBD2 | TRBV6-5
CASSSEGLITDTQYF | TGTGCCAGCAGCTCAGAGGGACTAATCACAGATACGCAGTATTTT | - | TRBJ2-3 | TRBD2 | TRBV11-3
CASSPRADNYGYTF | TGTGCCAGCTCACCCAGGGCAGATAACTATGGCTACACCTTC | - | TRBJ1-2 | - | TRBV18
CASSADLTGTGETQYF | TGTGCCAGCAGCGCCGATCTGACAGGGACGGGAGAGACCCAGTACTTC | - | TRBJ2-5 | TRBD1 | TRBV7-8
CASSQAQDRLSYNEQFF | TGCGCCAGCAGCCAAGCGCAAGACCGACTCTCCTACAATGAGCAGTTCTTC | - | TRBJ2-1 | - | TRBV4-1
CASSLGANQETQYF | TGTGCCAGCAGCTTAGGCGCAAACCAAGAGACCCAGTACTTC | - | TRBJ2-5 | - | TRBV11-3
CASSPASSSYNEQFF | TGCGCCAGCAGTCCTGCCTCGAGCTCCTACAATGAGCAGTTCTTC | - | TRBJ2-1 | - | TRBV23-1
CASSPTSGGTDTQYF | TGTGCCAGCAGTCCTACTAGCGGGGGAACAGATACGCAGTATTTT | - | TRBJ2-3 | TRBD2 | TRBV6-1
CASIPPTASTNEKLFF | TGTGCCAGCATCCCCCCTACAGCCTCAACTAATGAAAAACTGTTTTTT | - | TRBJ1-4 | - | TRBV2
CASSLRGSTDTQYF | TGCGCCAGCAGTCTACGGGGAAGCACAGATACGCAGTATTTT | - | TRBJ2-3 | - | TRBV10-2
CASSQAGGQFF | TGTGCCAGCAGCCAAGCGGGGGGTCAGTTCTTC | once | TRBJ2-1 | TRBD2 | TRBV6-5
CASNIRGMYNEQFF | TGTGCCAGTAATATCCGGGGGATGTACAATGAGCAGTTCTTC | - | TRBJ2-1 | - | TRBV19
CASSYSGGGEKLFF | TGTGCCAGCAGTTACTCGGGGGGGGGTGAAAAACTGTTTTTT | - | TRBJ1-4 | - | TRBV6-5
CASSLGGEGSPLHF | TGCGCCAGCAGCTTGGGAGGGGAGGGTTCACCCCTCCACTTT | - | TRBJ1-6 | - | TRBV5-1
CASSPDSVASTDTQYF | TGTGCCAGCAGCCCCGACAGCGTCGCTAGCACAGATACGCAGTATTTT | - | TRBJ2-3 | - | TRBV3-1/TRBV3-2
CASSTPGQRETQYF | TGTGCCAGCAGTACCCCGGGACAGAGGGAGACCCAGTACTTC | - | TRBJ2-5 | TRBD1 | TRBV7-9
CASSVGGGGGDTQYF | TGTGCCAGCAGCGTAGGCGGCGGGGGTGGAGATACGCAGTATTTT | - | TRBJ2-3 | TRBD2 | TRBV9
CASSLAGGYSNQPQHF | TGTGCCAGCAGCTTAGCAGGGGGTTATAGCAATCAGCCCCAGCATTTT | few | TRBJ1-5 | - | TRBV7-2
CASSSGAGRHGYTF | TGTGCCAGCAGCTCGGGCGCAGGGAGGCATGGCTACACCTTC | - | TRBJ1-2 | - | TRBV7-9
CASSVAGTGGTEAFF | TGTGCCAGCAGCGTAGCCGGGACAGGGGGGACTGAAGCTTTCTTT | - | TRBJ1-1 | TRBD1 | TRBV9
CSVVGTSPPTDTQYF | TGCAGCGTTGTAGGGACTAGTCCCCCCACAGATACGCAGTATTTT | - | TRBJ2-3 | TRBD2 | TRBV29-1
CASKINRVTEAFF | TGTGCCAGCAAGATAAACAGGGTCACTGAAGCTTTCTTT | once | TRBJ1-1 | - | TRBV12-3/TRBV12-4
CASSQDPASGGVDTQYF | TGTGCCAGCAGCCAAGATCCGGCTAGCGGGGGGGTAGATACGCAGTATTTT | - | TRBJ2-3 | TRBD2 | TRBV3-1/TRBV3-2
CASSPGQGSFYGYTF | TGTGCCAGCAGCCCTGGACAGGGGAGCTTCTATGGCTACACCTTC | once | TRBJ1-2 | TRBD1 | TRBV11-2
CAWSGYSGANVLTF | TGTGCCTGGAGCGGGTATTCTGGGGCCAACGTCCTGACTTTC | few | TRBJ2-6 | - | TRBV30
CASSQTSSGANVLTF | TGCGCCAGCAGCCAGACTAGCTCTGGGGCCAACGTCCTGACTTTC | - | TRBJ2-6 | - | TRBV5-1
CASSLNPGEKLFF | TGTGCCAGCAGTTTAAATCCGGGTGAAAAACTGTTTTTT | - | TRBJ1-4 | - | TRBV12-3/TRBV12-4
CASSLDPALATDTQYF | TGCGCCAGCAGCTTGGACCCAGCCCTAGCAACAGATACGCAGTATTTT | once | TRBJ2-3 | - | TRBV5-1
CASSSLSGGPTDTQYF | TGTGCCAGCAGCTCCCTTAGCGGTGGTCCCACAGATACGCAGTATTTT | - | TRBJ2-3 | - | TRBV13
CASSQELDGVHGYTF | TGCGCCAGCAGCCAAGAGCTCGATGGAGTCCATGGCTACACCTTC | - | TRBJ1-2 | - | TRBV4-1
CNHVWTGEESTEAFF | TGTAATCATGTGTGGACAGGGGAGGAGTCCACTGAAGCTTTCTTT | - | TRBJ1-1 | TRBD1 | TRBV11-2
CASSHSAEQETQYF | TGTGCCAGCAGCCATTCCGCGGAGCAAGAGACCCAGTACTTC | - | TRBJ2-5 | - | TRBV3-1/TRBV3-2
CASSTRIDRENTIYF | TGTGCCAGCAGCACCCGGATTGACAGGGAAAACACCATATATTTT | - | TRBJ1-3 | TRBD1 | TRBV9
CASTRANTEAFF | TGTGCCAGCACCAGGGCGAACACTGAAGCTTTCTTT | - | TRBJ1-1 | - | TRBV6-1
CASSEGIDSGNTIYF | TGTGCCAGTAGTGAGGGTATTGATTCTGGAAACACCATATATTTT | - | TRBJ1-3 | - | TRBV19
CASSQVGTVEETQYF | TGCGCCAGCAGCCAAGTGGGGACAGTAGAAGAGACCCAGTACTTC | - | TRBJ2-5 | TRBD1 | TRBV4-1
CATSAPRGPTDTQYF | TGTGCCACCAGCGCCCCCAGGGGACCCACAGATACGCAGTATTTT | - | TRBJ2-3 | - | TRBV24-1
CASTLFNTEAFF | TGTGCCAGCACCCTATTTAACACTGAAGCTTTCTTT | - | TRBJ1-1 | - | TRBV7-2
CASSLSAGDNQPQHF | TGTGCCAGCAGCTTATCTGCAGGGGACAATCAGCCCCAGCATTTT | few | TRBJ1-5 | - | TRBV11-2
CASSYSGTSGSSLDEQFF | TGTGCCAGCAGCTACTCCGGGACTAGCGGGAGTAGCCTGGATGAGCAGTTCTTC | - | TRBJ2-1 | TRBD2 | TRBV11-3
CATSRSQGFADTQYF | TGTGCCACCAGCAGAAGTCAGGGGTTTGCAGATACGCAGTATTTT | few | TRBJ2-3 | - | TRBV15
CASSGLLLAGRGFF | TGTGCCAGCAGTGGACTTTTACTAGCGGGCCGGGGGTTCTTC | - | TRBJ2-1 | TRBD2 | TRBV2
CASSPGTNLNTEAFF | TGTGCCAGCAGCCCCGGGACAAACCTGAACACTGAAGCTTTCTTT | - | TRBJ1-1 | - | TRBV3-1/TRBV3-2
CASSPGTGMGETQYF | TGCGCCAGCAGCCCAGGGACAGGGATGGGAGAGACCCAGTACTTC | - | TRBJ2-5 | TRBD1 | TRBV5-1
CASSPTSWNEQFF | TGTGCCAGCAGCCCGACTAGCTGGAATGAGCAGTTCTTC | - | TRBJ2-1 | TRBD2 | TRBV14
CASSPKQGTGNTIYF | TGTGCCAGCAGCCCCAAACAGGGAACTGGAAACACCATATATTTT | few | TRBJ1-3 | - | TRBV11-2
CASSPRGEPTEAFF | TGTGCCAGCTCCCCTCGGGGAGAACCCACTGAAGCTTTCTTT | - | TRBJ1-1 | - | TRBV6-5
CASGLFEGANTQYF | TGTGCTAGTGGTTTGTTTGAGGGTGCAAATACGCAGTATTTT | - | TRBJ2-3 | - | TRBV12-5
CASSLAGLRELFF | TGTGCCAGCAGCTTGGCGGGGTTGAGGGAGCTGTTTTTT | - | TRBJ2-2 | - | TRBV5-6
CATLDRLYGYTF | TGTGCCACCCTTGACAGACTCTATGGCTACACCTTC | - | TRBJ1-2 | - | TRBV19